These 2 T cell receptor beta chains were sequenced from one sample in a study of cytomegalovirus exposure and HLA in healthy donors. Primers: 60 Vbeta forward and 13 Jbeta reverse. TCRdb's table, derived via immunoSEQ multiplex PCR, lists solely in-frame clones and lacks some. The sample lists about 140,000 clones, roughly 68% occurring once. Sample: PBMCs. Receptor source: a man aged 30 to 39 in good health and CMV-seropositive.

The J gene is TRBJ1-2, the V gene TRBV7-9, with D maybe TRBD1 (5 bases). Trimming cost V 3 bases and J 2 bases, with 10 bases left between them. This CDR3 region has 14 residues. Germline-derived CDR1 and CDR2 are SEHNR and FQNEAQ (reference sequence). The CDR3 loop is CASSFGDRNYGYTF. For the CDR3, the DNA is TGTGCCAGCAGCTTCGGAGACAGAAACTATGGCTACACCTTC.

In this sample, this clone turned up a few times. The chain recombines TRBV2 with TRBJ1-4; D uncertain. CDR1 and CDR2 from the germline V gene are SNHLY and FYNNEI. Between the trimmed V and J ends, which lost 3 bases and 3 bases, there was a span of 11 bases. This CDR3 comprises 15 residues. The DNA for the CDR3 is TGTGCCAGCAGTGAGATGGAGATGGCTAATGAAAAACTGTTTTTT. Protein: CASSEMEMANEKLFF.